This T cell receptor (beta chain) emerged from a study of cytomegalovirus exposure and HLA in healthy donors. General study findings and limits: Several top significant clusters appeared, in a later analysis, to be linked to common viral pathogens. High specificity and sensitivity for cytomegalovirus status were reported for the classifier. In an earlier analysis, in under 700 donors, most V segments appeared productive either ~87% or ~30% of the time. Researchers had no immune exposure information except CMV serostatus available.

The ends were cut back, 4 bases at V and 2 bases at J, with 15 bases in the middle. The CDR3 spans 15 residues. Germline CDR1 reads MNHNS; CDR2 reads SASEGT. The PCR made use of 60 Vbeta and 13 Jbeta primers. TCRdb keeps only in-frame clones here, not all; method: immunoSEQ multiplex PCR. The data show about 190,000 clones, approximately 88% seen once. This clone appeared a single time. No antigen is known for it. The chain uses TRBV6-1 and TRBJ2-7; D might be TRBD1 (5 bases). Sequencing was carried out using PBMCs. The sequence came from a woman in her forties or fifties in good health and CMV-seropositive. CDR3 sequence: CASSVGQGSPYEQYF. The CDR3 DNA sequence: TGTGCCAGCAGTGTTGGGCAGGGCTCTCCCTACGAGCAGTACTTC.